This T cell receptor (beta chain) was retrieved from a study of control samples from healthy donors and cancer patients (dated by TCRdb to the early 2020s). V is shortened by 0 bases, J by 2 bases, and the region joining them spans 11 bases. The CDR3 runs 15 amino acids, cysteine and phenylalanine included. CDR3 DNA only is kept here, 45 bases in frame from base 1. CDR1 and CDR2 were assigned from the germline V gene as SGHRS and YFSETQ. Libraries were built with the immunoSEQ multiplex PCR assay. TCRdb limited this immuneACCESS table to in-frame rearrangements with V and J called. A share of clones is missing; checked studies link under half to unresolved V genes, and the rest is unexplained. The sample table holds around 89,000 clones, of which around 82% were seen once. Approximately 9.8% of the sample is taken by the ten largest. Regarding this clone: Its antigen target is currently unknown. No base-level quality is on record; no much larger clone is a single base apart.

The TCR sequence derives from a woman in her sixties or seventies in good health. Sequencing input: blood. The receptor chain draws on TRBV5-1 and TRBJ2-5; TRBD2 is a possible D gene, resting on 6 matching bases. The encoded CDR3 is CASSLAPGVQETQYF. Here is the DNA: TGCGCCAGCAGCTTGGCTCCGGGGGTGCAAGAGACCCAGTACTTC.